This T cell receptor (beta chain) was sequenced for a study of beta chain features in type 1 diabetes. Overall study: Age and gender were similar between patients and healthy donors, as were cell yields. Study-level findings and limits: Relative to healthy donors, patients appeared to have naive, central memory and Treg TCRB repertoires that were more similar. TCRB CDR3s were moderately but significantly shorter in Type 1 diabetes patients in all four CD4+ subsets.

This clone was found a few times. The antigen is undetermined. The V gene's germline CDR1 is KGHSH and CDR2 LQKENI. The CDR3 has 14 amino acids. Trimming removed 0 bases from V and 5 bases from J, with 10 bases in between. The isolated RNA, all of it, was reverse transcribed, so expressed TCRB transcripts were what got sequenced. Sequencing was performed with immunoSEQ multiplex PCR; in TCRdb, only in-frame clones are kept and a portion is missing. The table shows about 710,000 clones, with around an eighth occurring only once. The genes are TRBV18 and TRBJ2-5; D is perhaps TRBD1 or TRBD2 (6 bases each). The receptor's source is a man aged 18-30 years with type 1 diabetes. Sequenced material: naive CD4+ T cells from blood. CDR3 DNA sequence: TGTGCCAGCTCACCACCGGCCGGGGGCGAGACCCAGTACTTC. Translation: CASSPPAGGETQYF.